Listed below are T cell receptor beta chains from one sample, sequenced in a study of T cell responses to AZD1222 COVID-19 vaccine. The table came from immunoSEQ multiplex PCR; TCRdb's copy has only in-frame clones and leaves some out. The sample shows 140,000 to 150,000 clones, 70% to 90% of them seen only once. The input for sequencing was peripheral blood, taken on day 0 of AZD1222 vaccination. The receptors here all came from an adult in good health. Both conserved end residues are part of each CDR3. A D gene is named only where the DNA matches it firmly. Part of the rows lack a size; the others show once, few, many or a class for expanded clones.

j_call | clone_size | v_call | d_call | cdr3_nt | cdr3_aa
TRBJ1-4 | NA | TRBV7-9 | TRBD1 | TGTGCCAGCAGCTCCGGGACAGGCAATTTTCACGAAAAACTGTTTTTT | CASSSGTGNFHEKLFF
TRBJ2-5 | NA | TRBV19 | NA | TGTGCCAGTAGTATTAGGGGGGGCCGGGAGACCCAGTACTTC | CASSIRGGRETQYF
TRBJ1-1 | NA | TRBV28 | TRBD1 | TGTGCCAGCAGTTTGACAGGGATCATGAACACTGAAGCTTTCTTT | CASSLTGIMNTEAFF
TRBJ2-7 | few | TRBV7-2 | TRBD2 | TGTGCCAGCAGCTTAGGACCTAGCGGGGGGACCTACGAGCAGTACTTC | CASSLGPSGGTYEQYF
TRBJ2-2 | NA | TRBV25-1 | TRBD2 | TGTGCCAGCAGTGAAACGGGAGGGGCCGGGGAGCTGTTTTTT | CASSETGGAGELFF
TRBJ1-5 | NA | TRBV12-3/TRBV12-4 | NA | TGTGCCAGCAGTTTTGGGCCAAATCAGCCCCAGCATTTT | CASSFGPNQPQHF
TRBJ1-5 | NA | TRBV7-8 | NA | TGTGCCAGCAGCTTAGCAGGGGCCCTGTTCAATCAGCCCCAGCATTTT | CASSLAGALFNQPQHF
TRBJ2-4 | NA | TRBV6-1 | TRBD1 | TGTGCCAGCAGTGATGGGACAGGGGGATACATTCAGTACTTC | CASSDGTGGYIQYF
TRBJ1-2 | NA | TRBV2 | TRBD1 | TGTGCCAACAGGGGTCAGAACTATGGCTACACCTTC | CANRGQNYGYTF
TRBJ1-6 | NA | TRBV7-2 | TRBD1 | TGTGCCAGCAGCCCCCGGACAGGGGCTATTATAAATTCACCCCTCCACTTT | CASSPRTGAIINSPLHF
TRBJ1-1 | NA | TRBV19 | NA | TGTGCCAGTAGTCCCCATCCAAGAAACACTGAAGCTTTCTTT | CASSPHPRNTEAFF
TRBJ1-5 | once | TRBV12-3/TRBV12-4 | NA | TGTGCCAGCAGTTTTGACCGTTCTCAGCCCCAGCATTTT | CASSFDRSQPQHF
TRBJ1-2 | NA | TRBV6-1 | NA | TGTGCCAGCAGTGAAAACAGGAACTATGGCTACACCTTC | CASSENRNYGYTF
TRBJ2-7 | NA | TRBV4-2 | TRBD1 | TGTGCCAGCAGCTATGGACAGGGGGCACCCCACGAGCAGTACTTC | CASSYGQGAPHEQYF
TRBJ1-2 | NA | TRBV19 | NA | TGTGCCAGTAGGGCAGGGATTTCAATTTCGGGCTACACCTTC | CASRAGISISGYTF
TRBJ2-7 | NA | TRBV2 | NA | TGTGCCAGCAGTCCGACCGCCCTCTCCTACGAGCAGTACTTC | CASSPTALSYEQYF
TRBJ2-1 | NA | TRBV12-5 | NA | TGTGCTAGTGGAACCCCACCGGGTTACAATGAGCAGTTCTTC | CASGTPPGYNEQFF
TRBJ2-2 | once | TRBV19 | NA | TGTGCCAGTAGTATTGGGTTACTCGGGGAGCTGTTTTTT | CASSIGLLGELFF
TRBJ2-7 | NA | TRBV30 | NA | TGTGCCTGGAGTGTATCTAGTATTCGGGACGAGCAGTACTTC | CAWSVSSIRDEQYF
TRBJ2-3 | once | TRBV9 | NA | TGTGCCAGCACCTCTAGCTGGGGGAGGGATACGCAGTATTTT | CASTSSWGRDTQYF
TRBJ2-1 | few | TRBV2 | NA | TGTGCCAGCAGGCCGGGACTCACTGAGCAGTTCTTC | CASRPGLTEQFF
TRBJ2-4 | once | TRBV13 | NA | TGTGCCAGCAGCTTAGTAGGGACAAAGGGAAGAAACATTCAGTACTTC | CASSLVGTKGRNIQYF
TRBJ2-7 | once | TRBV27 | NA | TGTGCCAGCAGTACCCAGGGGGAGGGGCCTTCCTACGAGCAGTACTTC | CASSTQGEGPSYEQYF
TRBJ2-4 | NA | TRBV3-1/TRBV3-2 | NA | TGTGCCAGCAGCCACCTGTCAGGCCTAGCCAAAAACATTCAGTACTTC | CASSHLSGLAKNIQYF
TRBJ1-1 | NA | TRBV3-1/TRBV3-2 | NA | TGTGCCAGCAGCGATGTTCAGGGGACTGAAGCTTTCTTT | CASSDVQGTEAFF
TRBJ2-2 | NA | TRBV2 | TRBD2 | TGTGCCAGCAGGGAGCTAGCGGGGGACACCGGGGAGCTGTTTTTT | CASRELAGDTGELFF
TRBJ2-7 | NA | TRBV9 | NA | TGTGCCAGCAGCGTCTCCCCAAACTCCTACGAGCAGTACTTC | CASSVSPNSYEQYF
TRBJ2-7 | NA | TRBV18 | TRBD1 | TGTGCCAGCTCACCCTCCCAGACAGGGGTGTGGTTTGGGCAGTACTTC | CASSPSQTGVWFGQYF
TRBJ2-2 | NA | TRBV5-1 | TRBD1 | TGCGCCAGCAGCAGCTCGACAGGGGGAAGCGGGGAGCTGTTTTTT | CASSSSTGGSGELFF
TRBJ2-6 | NA | TRBV21-1 | NA | TGTGCCAGCAGCAATGACCACCCCCGGCGGGCCTCTGGGGCCAACGTCCTGACTTTC | CASSNDHPRRASGANVLTF
TRBJ2-2 | NA | TRBV11-2 | NA | TGTGCCAGCAGCTTATATATGCCTAGGACAGCGAACACCGGGGAGCTGTTTTTT | CASSLYMPRTANTGELFF
TRBJ1-1 | NA | TRBV29-1 | TRBD1 | TGCAGCTCAAGGGACAGGGGAGGGACTGAAGCTTTCTTT | CSSRDRGGTEAFF
TRBJ1-1 | NA | TRBV25-1 | NA | TGTGCCAGCACGAGGCAGGGCGCGGGGGACACTGAAGCTTTCTTT | CASTRQGAGDTEAFF
TRBJ2-1 | once | TRBV10-1 | TRBD2 | TGCGCCAGCAGTGAGGAGGCGGGGGGGTACAATGAGCAGTTCTTC | CASSEEAGGYNEQFF
TRBJ1-1 | NA | TRBV7-9 | NA | TGTGCCAGCAGCCGCTCCGGGGGCGGAAGGACTGAAGCTTTCTTT | CASSRSGGGRTEAFF
TRBJ1-3 | once | TRBV11-2 | NA | TGTGCCAGCAGCCTCACAGGGTTGGGAAACACCATATATTTT | CASSLTGLGNTIYF
TRBJ1-3 | NA | TRBV7-9 | TRBD1 | TGTGCCAGCAGCTACAGGGGGACGGGACTTGACACCATATATTTT | CASSYRGTGLDTIYF
TRBJ1-4 | NA | TRBV29-1 | NA | TGCAGCGTACTCCGGGACATCGAAGATAATGAAAAACTGTTTTTT | CSVLRDIEDNEKLFF
TRBJ1-2 | NA | TRBV5-4 | TRBD1 | TGTGCCAGCAGCTCCACAGGACAGGGGGCGCCTTATGGCTACACCTTC | CASSSTGQGAPYGYTF
TRBJ2-3 | few | TRBV11-2 | TRBD2 | TGTGCCAGCAGCTCCCTTGCGGGGGGGCCTTTCGCAGATACGCAGTATTTT | CASSSLAGGPFADTQYF
TRBJ1-2 | NA | TRBV15 | NA | TGTGCCACCAGCAGAGATCGCTGGGACCCTCCCCCCTATGGCTACACCTTC | CATSRDRWDPPPYGYTF
TRBJ2-3 | NA | TRBV5-6 | NA | TGTGCCAGCAGCGGGGAATTGGGGAGAACAGATACGCAGTATTTT | CASSGELGRTDTQYF
TRBJ1-3 | NA | TRBV7-2 | NA | TGTGCCAGCAGCGTGGACGACGGAGGAAACACCATATATTTT | CASSVDDGGNTIYF
TRBJ1-5 | NA | TRBV19 | NA | TGTGCCAGTAGTATAAACTCCCTCGTGTGGGGACCTGGGGGCAATCAGCCCCAGCATTTT | CASSINSLVWGPGGNQPQHF
TRBJ2-7 | NA | TRBV2 | NA | TGTGCCAGCAGTTTCGCCTACGAGCAGTACTTC | CASSFAYEQYF
TRBJ2-4 | NA | TRBV15 | NA | TGTGCCACCAGCACACAGGTGAGCAAAAACATTCAGTACTTC | CATSTQVSKNIQYF
TRBJ2-3 | NA | TRBV11-3 | NA | TGTGCCAGCAGCTCGGGGCAGGGCCCAGATACGCAGTATTTT | CASSSGQGPDTQYF